The rows below give T cell receptor beta chains drawn from one sample of a study of blood T cell repertoires in COVID-19. Here immunoSEQ multiplex PCR was the method, and the copy in TCRdb shows in-frame clones only, minus some. Seen here are roughly 250,000 clones, approximately 86% observed once, and the top ten hold approximately 3.5%. The specimen sequenced was PBMCs or T cells enriched from blood (not recorded which). Every receptor here comes from a middle-aged woman with acute COVID-19. Both conserved end residues are part of each CDR3. The D gene is left open where the match is weak. Where a row states a size, it is once, few, many or the class of an expanded clone; other rows omit it.

abundance: NA
v_gene: TRBV3-1/TRBV3-2
len: 15
d_gene: NA
j_gene: TRBJ1-2
CDR3aa: CASSQVAGGIHGYTF
CDR3nt: TGTGCCAGCAGCCAAGTTGCTGGCGGTATTCATGGCTACACCTTC

abundance: NA
v_gene: TRBV7-9
len: 13
d_gene: NA
j_gene: TRBJ2-7
CDR3aa: CASSLLPRYEQYF
CDR3nt: TGTGCCAGCAGTCTCCTACCCCGGTACGAGCAGTACTTC

abundance: NA
v_gene: TRBV7-2
len: 13
d_gene: NA
j_gene: TRBJ1-1
CDR3aa: CASSLFPETEAFF
CDR3nt: TGTGCCAGCAGCTTATTTCCCGAGACTGAAGCTTTCTTT

abundance: once
v_gene: TRBV5-1
len: 14
d_gene: NA
j_gene: TRBJ2-7
CDR3aa: CASQEPGPSYEQYF
CDR3nt: TGCGCCAGCCAAGAGCCAGGGCCCTCCTACGAGCAGTACTTC

abundance: NA
v_gene: TRBV3-1/TRBV3-2
len: 15
d_gene: NA
j_gene: TRBJ2-3
CDR3aa: CASSQVRAGTDTQYF
CDR3nt: TGTGCCAGCAGCCAAGTAAGAGCGGGCACAGATACGCAGTATTTT

abundance: few
v_gene: TRBV4-2
len: 14
d_gene: NA
j_gene: TRBJ2-2
CDR3aa: CASSQDGNTGELFF
CDR3nt: TGTGCCAGCAGCCAAGACGGGAACACGGGGGAGCTGTTTTTT

abundance: NA
v_gene: TRBV10-3
len: 12
d_gene: TRBD1
j_gene: TRBJ2-5
CDR3aa: CATGQSQETQYF
CDR3nt: TGTGCCACGGGACAGAGCCAAGAGACCCAGTACTTC

abundance: few
v_gene: TRBV2
len: 14
d_gene: TRBD2
j_gene: TRBJ2-7
CDR3aa: CASSPSGSAYEQYF
CDR3nt: TGTGCCAGCAGTCCAAGCGGGAGTGCCTACGAGCAGTACTTC

abundance: NA
v_gene: TRBV5-4
len: 17
d_gene: TRBD1
j_gene: TRBJ2-7
CDR3aa: CASSPKLKGQGFDEQYF
CDR3nt: TGTGCCAGCAGCCCGAAACTCAAGGGACAGGGGTTCGACGAGCAGTACTTC

abundance: NA
v_gene: TRBV7-2
len: 15
d_gene: TRBD2
j_gene: TRBJ2-7
CDR3aa: CASSLVGGSVYEQYF
CDR3nt: TGTGCCAGCAGCTTAGTTGGCGGGAGTGTTTACGAGCAGTACTTC

abundance: once
v_gene: TRBV11-3
len: 14
d_gene: NA
j_gene: TRBJ2-7
CDR3aa: CASSLVSNPYEQYF
CDR3nt: TGTGCCAGCAGCTTAGTGAGCAATCCCTACGAGCAGTACTTC